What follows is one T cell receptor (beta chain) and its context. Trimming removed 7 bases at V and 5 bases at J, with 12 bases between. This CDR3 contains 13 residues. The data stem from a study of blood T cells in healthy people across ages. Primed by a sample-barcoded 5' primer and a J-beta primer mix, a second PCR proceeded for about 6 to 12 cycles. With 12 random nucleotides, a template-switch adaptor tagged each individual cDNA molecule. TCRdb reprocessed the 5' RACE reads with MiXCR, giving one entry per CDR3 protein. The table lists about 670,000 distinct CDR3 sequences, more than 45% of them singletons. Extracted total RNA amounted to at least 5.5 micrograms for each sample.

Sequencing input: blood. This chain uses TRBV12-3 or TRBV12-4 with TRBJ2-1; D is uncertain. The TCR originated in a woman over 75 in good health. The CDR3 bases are TGTGCCAGCAACGCCCAACAGAACAATGAGCAGTTCTTC. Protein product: CASNAQQNNEQFF.